This T cell receptor beta chain stems from a study of blood T cell repertoires in COVID-19 (dated by TCRdb to 2019 to 2021). Study-wide context: The collaborator samples originated in the United States, Italy and Spain and spanned the acute and convalescent phases of COVID-19. Where available, HLA class I and class II types were obtained from metadata supplied by the sample provider rather than from assay-based typing. The sample metadata nearly always contained a de-identified subject ID, COVID-19 status, age in years and sex. The samples were drawn from two sources: the first 160 participants of the ongoing ImmuneRACE study, and some 1,300 subjects contributed by 6 global collaborators. The prospective study material was composed of cDNA or gDNA derived from T cells, B-cell-depleted T cells, or PBMCs. Deeply sampled blood TCRbeta repertoires from subjects exposed to, actively infected with, or recovered from COVID-19 were included in the dataset. A freely available public database, intended as a resource for researchers studying the immune response to SARS-CoV-2, is where the repertoires were released. Study-wide findings and limitations: The amount of clinical and demographic metadata varied by source and participant and was provided uncurated.

Concerning this clone itself: Its antigen is not yet known. Nothing much larger sits one base from this clone, and base qualities are not available.

TCRbeta CDR3 regions were amplified from genomic DNA by means of the immunoSEQ Assay, a bias-controlled multiplex PCR. As for how the authors treated the data: The number of nucleated cells in each sample was estimated by amplification of reference gene primers within the assay. To quantify the absolute abundance of each unique TCRbeta CDR3 rearrangement, sequence reads were collapsed and filtered. Productive Simpson clonality was computed per sample as the square root of Simpson's diversity index over productive rearrangements. TCRdb retrieved this table from immuneACCESS and kept in-frame rearrangements only. Not all clones are present; in checked studies, unresolved V genes account for under half, and no reason is known for the remainder. The DNA was the basis for D and trimming; V, J and clone size are from that table. Present in this sample are fewer than 400,000 clones, approximately 83% of which were seen just once. Roughly 2.2% of the sample rests with the top ten.

In the prospective study, participants were roughly 18 to 100 years old, resided in around 25 geographic areas of the United States, and were enrolled through a virtual design. Cohort assignment in the prospective study relied on participant-reported clinical history from a screening survey and a study questionnaire. ImmuneRACE Cohort 3 recovered participants were defined by two consecutive negative NP/OP PCR tests, healthcare professional clearance, or symptom resolution. In the prospective study, whole blood, serum and a nasopharyngeal or oropharyngeal swab were collected from each participant by mobile phlebotomists. Over a roughly two-month period, participants in the prospective study had the option of providing additional blood draws and questionnaires. Before DNA extraction, blood samples from the prospective study were shipped at room temperature or frozen. Taken from cysteine to phenylalanine, the CDR3 has 15 residues. The sequence is cut down to CDR3 DNA, 45 bases in frame from base 1. CDR1 and CDR2 are read off the germline V gene (reference sequence) as DFQATT and SNEGSKA. At the junction V is shortened by 3 bases and J by 2 bases; bases outside the gene matches: 7.

The material sequenced was PBMCs or T cells enriched from blood (not recorded which). This receptor was taken from a man aged 25-45 years who had recovered from COVID-19. Recombination connected TRBV20-1 to TRBJ1-5, and 7 bases in between align with TRBD1. The nucleotide sequence reads TGCAGTGCTAGTTTGACTACAGGGGGCAATCAGCCCCAGCATTTT. It codes for CSASLTTGGNQPQHF.